These T cell receptor beta chains were read from a single sample in a study of shared clonotypes between healthy human individuals. Here immunoSEQ multiplex PCR was the method, and the copy in TCRdb shows in-frame clones only, minus some. The table records about 2.4 million clones, 80% to 95% of them present only once. The specimen was naive CD4+ T cells from PBMCs. These receptors all come from a man in his late teens or twenties in good health. Some clones in this sample may be carry-over from other donors' samples. The CDR3 runs from the conserved cysteine through the conserved F or W. D genes are given only for firm matches. Only part of the rows carry a size: once, few, many, or a class if the clone is expanded.

CASSLVPSGAGGETQYF,TGCGCCAGCAGCTTGGTACCTAGCGGAGCAGGGGGGGAGACCCAGTACTTC,TRBJ2-5,TRBV5-1,-,-
CASGEGGANVLTF,TGTGCCAGCGGAGAGGGAGGGGCCAACGTCCTGACTTTC,TRBJ2-6,TRBV7-9,-,-
CASSQDVGTSNEKLFF,TGCGCCAGCAGCCAAGATGTCGGGACCTCTAATGAAAAACTGTTTTTT,TRBJ1-4,TRBV4-3,-,-
CASSATGFTNEKLFF,TGTGCCAGCAGTGCCACAGGGTTCACTAATGAAAAACTGTTTTTT,TRBJ1-4,TRBV28,-,few
CASSSGQDNEQFF,TGTGCCAGCAGCTCGGGACAGGACAATGAGCAGTTCTTC,TRBJ2-1,TRBV12-1,-,-
CAWKPFPTGAGYGYTF,TGTGCCTGGAAACCTTTCCCGACAGGGGCCGGCTATGGCTACACCTTC,TRBJ1-2,TRBV30,TRBD1,once
CASSLRLTEAFF,TGTGCCAGCAGCTTAAGGTTGACTGAAGCTTTCTTT,TRBJ1-1,TRBV7-2,-,-
CASSLEGGTEAFF,TGCGCCAGCAGCTTGGAGGGGGGTACTGAAGCTTTCTTT,TRBJ1-1,TRBV5-1,-,-
CASSIGTDERGEAFF,TGTGCCAGCAGTATCGGGACGGACGAGCGAGGGGAAGCTTTCTTT,TRBJ1-1,TRBV28,-,-
CASTLGGVNTEAFF,TGTGCCAGCACCTTGGGGGGGGTGAACACTGAAGCTTTCTTT,TRBJ1-1,TRBV28,-,few
CASSIDSQRGNRAYEQYF,TGTGCCAGTAGTATAGATAGCCAACGGGGCAACAGAGCTTACGAGCAGTACTTC,TRBJ2-7,TRBV19,-,-
CASSLNPGPGYEQYF,TGTGCCAGCAGCTTAAACCCGGGACCGGGCTACGAGCAGTACTTC,TRBJ2-7,TRBV7-3,-,-
CASSPLQGRTTEAFF,TGTGCCAGCAGCCCCCTTCAGGGGAGAACGACTGAAGCTTTCTTT,TRBJ1-1,TRBV7-8,-,-
CASSYRELETYEQYF,TGTGCCAGCAGTTACCGTGAACTAGAGACCTACGAGCAGTACTTC,TRBJ2-7,TRBV6-5,-,once
CASSLRLAGTDTQYF,TGTGCCAGCAGCTTACGACTAGCGGGAACAGATACGCAGTATTTT,TRBJ2-3,TRBV7-3,TRBD2,-
CASRATGQHYGYTF,TGTGCCAGCAGGGCCACCGGCCAACACTATGGCTACACCTTC,TRBJ1-2,TRBV7-9,-,-
CASSGGDLAKNIQYF,TGTGCCAGCAGTGGGGGGGACTTAGCCAAAAACATTCAGTACTTC,TRBJ2-4,TRBV28,TRBD2,-